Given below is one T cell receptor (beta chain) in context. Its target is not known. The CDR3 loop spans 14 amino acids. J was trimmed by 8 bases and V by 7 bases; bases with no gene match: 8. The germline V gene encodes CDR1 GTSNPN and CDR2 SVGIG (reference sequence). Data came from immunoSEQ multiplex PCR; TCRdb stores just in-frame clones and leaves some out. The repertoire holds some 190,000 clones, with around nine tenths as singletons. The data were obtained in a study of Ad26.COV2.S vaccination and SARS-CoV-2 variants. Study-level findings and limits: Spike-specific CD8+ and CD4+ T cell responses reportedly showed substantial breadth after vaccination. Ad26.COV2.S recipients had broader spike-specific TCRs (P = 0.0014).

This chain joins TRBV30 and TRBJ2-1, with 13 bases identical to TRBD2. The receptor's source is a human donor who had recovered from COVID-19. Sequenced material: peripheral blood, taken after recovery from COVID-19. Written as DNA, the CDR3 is TGTGCCTTAACCGGGACTAGCGGGATGGATGAGCAGTTCTTC. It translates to CALTGTSGMDEQFF.